This T cell receptor beta chain was sequenced in a study of blood T cell repertoires in COVID-19 (dated by TCRdb to the early 2020s). General notes on the study: Samples covering the acute and convalescent phases of COVID-19 were provided by collaborators in the United States, Italy and Spain. The material from the prospective study consisted of cDNA or gDNA derived from T cells, B-cell-depleted T cells, or PBMCs. Deeply sampled blood TCRbeta repertoires from subjects exposed to, actively infected with, or recovered from COVID-19 were included in the dataset. The repertoires were released in a freely available public database meant as a resource for research on the immune response to SARS-CoV-2. Samples came from the ongoing ImmuneRACE study (first 160 participants) plus 1,254 subjects from 6 global collaborators. Nearly every sample came with metadata listing a de-identified subject ID, COVID-19 status, age in years and sex. HLA class I and class II types, where available, came from metadata supplied by the sample provider rather than from assay-based typing.

Participants in the prospective study were aged roughly 18 to 100 years, lived in 24 United States geographic areas, and enrolled through a virtual design. Cohort assignment in the prospective study relied on participant-reported clinical history from a screening survey and a study questionnaire. In the prospective study, whole blood, serum and a nasopharyngeal or oropharyngeal swab were collected from each participant by mobile phlebotomists. Participants in the prospective study had the option to provide additional blood draws and questionnaires over a roughly two-month period. Before DNA extraction, blood samples from the prospective study were shipped at room temperature or frozen. The paper's findings and limits, for the study overall: Clinical and demographic metadata were provided uncurated, with the amount varying by source and participant.

Based on the germline V gene, the CDR1 and CDR2 sequences are MNHEY and SVGEGT. Spanning cysteine to phenylalanine, the CDR3 consists of 15 amino acids. Only the CDR3 portion is preserved as DNA: 45 bases, with reading frame beginning at the first base. V has 4 bases trimmed and J has 2 bases trimmed; junction bases matching no gene number 4. This clone was picked up a small number of times. There is no known antigen for this receptor. Nothing much larger sits one base from this clone, and base qualities are not available. The immunoSEQ Assay, a bias-controlled multiplex PCR, was used to amplify TCRbeta CDR3 regions from genomic DNA. As for how the authors treated the data: Nucleated cell counts per sample were estimated from amplification of reference gene primers within the assay. To quantify the absolute abundance of each unique TCRbeta CDR3 rearrangement, sequence reads were collapsed and filtered. Productive Simpson clonality was computed per sample as the square root of Simpson's diversity index over productive rearrangements. This is the immuneACCESS table as TCRdb keeps it, with only in-frame sequences that have V and J called. A part of the clones is gone; compared with another copy, unresolved V genes explain less than half, and the rest is unexplained. V and J calls plus clone size are reproduced from that table; the DNA served to infer D and trimming. This sample comprises roughly 200,000 clones, 86% of them detected only once. Roughly 3.8% of the sample rests with the top ten.

Material: PBMCs or T cells enriched from blood (not recorded which). This receptor was obtained from a woman between 40 and 50 years old with acute COVID-19. The chain is made from TRBV6-2 or TRBV6-3 and TRBJ2-7; 11 nucleotides in the junction match TRBD1. The CDR3 region has the sequence CASSFPGQGAYEQYF. The nucleotide sequence reads TGTGCCAGCAGTTTTCCGGGACAGGGGGCCTACGAGCAGTACTTC.